One and the same sample provided the 20 T cell receptor beta chains below, sequenced in a study of breast tumors, draining lymph nodes, adjacent tissues. TCRdb independently ran MiXCR on the multiplex PCR reads; one entry per CDR3 protein. This sample has around 230,000 distinct CDR3 sequences; 34% occur once, and the top ten carry 3% to 4%. The lymph nodes were axillary draining lymph nodes from breast cancer patients. Material for sequencing was axillary lymph node tissue. The source is a female donor with breast cancer. Some clones in this sample may be carry-over from other donors' samples.

This chain links TRBV11-2 with TRBJ2-1; TRBD2 is a possible D gene (6 bases). The germline CDR1 and CDR2 sequences are SGHAT and FQNNGV. This CDR3 has 19 amino acids. The germline V and J ends were trimmed by 2 bases and 0 bases, with 20 bases remaining between them. The CDR3 region is CASSLRWTTGTSSYNEQFF. DNA of the CDR3: TGTGCCAGCAGCTTAAGGTGGACTACCGGGACCAGCTCCTACAATGAGCAGTTCTTC.

Many counts were recorded for this clonotype. The chain has TRBV7-9 and TRBJ2-7; TRBD1 might be the D (6 bases). CDR3 size: 14 residues. Germline CDR1 and CDR2: SEHNR and FQNEAQ (reference sequence). V gave up 5 bases and J gave up 5 bases, with 16 bases separating them. CDR3 DNA sequence: TGTGCCAGCAGCCCGGACAGCCGGCCTGACGAGCAGTACTTC. This encodes CASSPDSRPDEQYF.

This clonotype was observed once. The chain uses TRBV7-8 and TRBJ2-7; no definite D call. The V gene lost 5 bases and the J gene lost 0 bases, with 14 bases spanning the gap. The V gene's germline CDR1 is SGHVS and CDR2 FQNEAQ. The CDR3 totals 15 residues. CDR3 nucleotide sequence: TGTGCCAGCAGCCAACCCGCATCTACCTCCTACGAGCAGTACTTC. Residues: CASSQPASTSYEQYF.

Notes on this clonotype: This could be a read error, since a much larger clone is one nucleotide away. This chain uses TRBV5-1 with TRBJ2-5, with 7 positions matching TRBD1. Germline V gene lookup returns CDR1 SGHRS and CDR2 YFSETQ. CDR3 size: 14 residues. CDR3 protein: CASSPRQGPEPQYF. The CDR3 region has the DNA TGCGCCAGCAGCCCGCGACAGGGCCCAGAGCCCCAGTACTTC.

The chain employs TRBV29-1 and TRBJ2-1; D could derive from TRBD1 or TRBD2 (5 bases each). V lost 0 bases and J lost 10, with 19 bases in between. This CDR3 comprises 15 residues. Germline loops: CDR1 SQVTM, CDR2 ANQGSEA. CDR3 region: CSVEDPGDAWGEQFF. CDR3 coding DNA: TGCAGCGTTGAAGATCCCGGGGACGCCTGGGGGGAGCAGTTCTTC.

Note on this clonotype: The junction departs from the called germline gene at one end, perhaps through a read error. This chain joins TRBV5-4 and TRBJ1-2; D is unresolved. The CDR3 has 14 residues. Germline assignment: CDR1 SGHNT and CDR2 YYREEE (reference sequence). CDR3 DNA sequence: TGTGCCAGCAAGGAACGGATAACCCCCTATGGCTACGCCTTC. This sequence encodes CASKERITPYGYAF.

This clonotype was counted many times. V and J are TRBV7-9 and TRBJ1-5; D perhaps matches TRBD1 (6 bases). The V end was cut by 5 bases, the J end by 0 bases, with 17 bases between. The CDR3 consists of 17 residues. Germline V gene lookup returns CDR1 SEHNR and CDR2 FQNEAQ (reference sequence). The CDR3 nucleotides are TGTGCCAGCAGCCGAATGGGGGGGGCGGATAGCAATCAGCCCCAGCATTTT. Amino acids: CASSRMGGADSNQPQHF.

This clonotype was recorded many times. The chain employs TRBV10-3 and TRBJ1-2; no clear D. The CDR3 spans 13 residues. With 3 bases removed from V and 4 bases from J, the gap between germline ends came to 9 bases. Germline V gene lookup returns CDR1 ENHRY and CDR2 SYGVKD. CDR3: CAISERTGYGYTF. CDR3 nucleotide sequence: TGTGCCATCAGTGAAAGGACCGGCTATGGCTACACCTTC.

This clonotype appeared many times. The rearrangement joins TRBV7-3 to TRBJ2-1; D possibly corresponds to TRBD2 (6 bases). The V end was cut by 2 bases, the J end by 6 bases, with 17 bases between. This CDR3 has 16 amino acids. Germline CDR1 SGHTA, CDR2 FQGTGA. CDR3: CASSLSGAGDFNEQFF. CDR3 coding DNA: TGTGCCAGCAGCTTATCGGGAGCGGGCGACTTCAATGAGCAGTTCTTC.

To note about this clonotype: Germline and junction disagree at one end, which may indicate a read error. The rearrangement uses TRBV7-3 and TRBJ2-3, with 9 bases that match TRBD2. The germline gives CDR1 SGHTA, CDR2 FQGTGA. This CDR3 has 17 amino acids. The CDR3, as DNA: TGTGCCAGCAGCTTAAGGCTTGGCGGGGGGGCCGCAGATCCGCAGTATTTT. It specifies CASSLRLGGGAADPQYF.

This clonotype was found many times. J is TRBJ1-2 and V is TRBV20-1; D is undetermined. Germline CDR1 is DFQATT and CDR2 is SNEGSKA (reference sequence). V lost 1 base, J lost 1 base, and 10 bases lay in between. This CDR3 is 14 amino acids long. This chain's CDR3 is CSARVSNSNYGYTF. The CDR3 nucleotides are TGCAGTGCTAGAGTCTCCAACAGTAACTATGGCTACACCTTC.

The genes are TRBV24-1 and TRBJ2-5; the match to TRBD1 covers 8 bases. The CDR3 sequence is 15 residues long. The V gene end was trimmed by 5 bases and the J gene end by 9 bases; junction bases not matched to a gene: 13. Germline CDR1 reads KGHDR; CDR2 reads SFDVKD. DNA of the CDR3: TGTGCCACCAGTGGGGCAGGGGGCCCCAATCAGCCCCAGTACTTC. It codes for CATSGAGGPNQPQYF.

This clonotype was counted ten times or more. The chain links TRBV3-1 to TRBJ1-5; D is undetermined. Germline values: CDR1 LGHDT, CDR2 YNNKEL (reference sequence). V was shortened by 0 bases and J by 7 bases, with 13 bases between the two germline ends. The length of the CDR3 is 15 residues. The CDR3 DNA follows: TGTGCCAGCAGCCAAGATAGGTCCAGCCGCCAGCCCCAGCATTTT. It encodes CASSQDRSSRQPQHF. Full variable domain (rest looked up from reference TRBV3-1 and TRBJ1-5): DTAVSQTPKYLVTQMGNDKSIKCEQNLGHDTMYWYKQDSKKFLKIMFSYNNKELIINETVPNRFSPKSPDKAHLNLHINSLELGDSAVYFCASSQDRSSRQPQHFGDGTRLSIL.

Turning to this clonotype: One end of the junction fails to match germline, which may point to a read error. V gene TRBV7-8 combines with J gene TRBJ2-1; 11 bases are a match to TRBD2. Per germline, CDR1 SGHVS and CDR2 FQNEAQ. This CDR3 is 15 amino acids long. CDR3 sequence: CASSPRLAGYNEQLF. CDR3 coding DNA: TGTGCCAGCAGCCCCAGACTAGCGGGATACAATGAGCAGCTCTTC.

Many counts were recorded for this clonotype. J is TRBJ2-5 and V is TRBV11-2; D could derive from TRBD1 or TRBD2 (5 bases each). From germline, CDR1 is SGHAT and CDR2 FQNNGV. V lost 1 base and J lost 7, with 10 bases in between. The CDR3 totals 13 residues. The CDR3 loop is CASSLGGVGTQYF. In DNA, the CDR3 is TGTGCCAGCAGCTTAGGAGGGGTGGGGACCCAGTACTTC.

To note about this clonotype: A read error may produce the germline difference seen at one junction end. This chain joins TRBV20-1 and TRBJ2-1; 8 nucleotides agree with TRBD1. Germline CDR1 DFQATT, CDR2 SNEGSKA (reference sequence). The CDR3 spans 14 residues. The CDR3 coding sequence is TGCAGTGCTAGGCTTCAGGGGGCATACACTGAGCAGTTCTTC. Amino acid sequence: CSARLQGAYTEQFF.

This chain uses TRBV20-1 with TRBJ2-3; TRBD2 matches at 13 bases. CDR1 is DFQATT and CDR2 is SNEGSKA in the germline V gene (reference sequence). J was trimmed by 1 base and V by 5 bases; bases with no gene match: 6. The CDR3 is 16 amino acids. CDR3 sequence: CSASGTSGKRTDTQYF. CDR3 in DNA: TGCAGTGCTTCCGGGACTAGCGGGAAACGCACAGATACGCAGTATTTT.

The CDR3 region is CAIRTSGRGETQYF. Here the CDR3 DNA reads TGTGCCATCAGGACTAGCGGGAGGGGGGAGACCCAGTACTTC. The chain employs TRBV10-3 and TRBJ2-5; 14 nucleotides line up with TRBD2. Trimming took 6 bases from V and 5 from J; bases not matched to a gene: 2. Per germline, CDR1 ENHRY and CDR2 SYGVKD. This CDR3 has 14 residues.

At least ten counts were recorded for this clonotype. The V call is TRBV24-1, the J call TRBJ2-5; 10 bases agree with TRBD2. This CDR3 region has 15 residues. V dropped 3 bases and J dropped 3; count of bases not matched to a gene: 3. Germline V gene sequence: CDR1 KGHDR, CDR2 SFDVKD. This chain's CDR3 is CATSDVTSGKETQYF. CDR3 nucleotide sequence: TGTGCCACCAGTGATGTTACTAGCGGGAAAGAGACCCAGTACTTC.

Note on this clonotype: This may arise from a read error, as a much more abundant clone is one base away. V is TRBV7-8 and J is TRBJ2-5; 10 bases agree with TRBD2. Unmatched junction bases numbered 12, after V lost 4 bases and J lost 4 bases. From germline, CDR1 is SGHVS and CDR2 FQNEAQ. The CDR3 covers 17 residues. The CDR3 DNA is TGTGCCAGCAGCTGGGGACCAGCGGGGGGGCGTCTAGAGACCCAGTACTTC. Its protein is CASSWGPAGGRLETQYF.